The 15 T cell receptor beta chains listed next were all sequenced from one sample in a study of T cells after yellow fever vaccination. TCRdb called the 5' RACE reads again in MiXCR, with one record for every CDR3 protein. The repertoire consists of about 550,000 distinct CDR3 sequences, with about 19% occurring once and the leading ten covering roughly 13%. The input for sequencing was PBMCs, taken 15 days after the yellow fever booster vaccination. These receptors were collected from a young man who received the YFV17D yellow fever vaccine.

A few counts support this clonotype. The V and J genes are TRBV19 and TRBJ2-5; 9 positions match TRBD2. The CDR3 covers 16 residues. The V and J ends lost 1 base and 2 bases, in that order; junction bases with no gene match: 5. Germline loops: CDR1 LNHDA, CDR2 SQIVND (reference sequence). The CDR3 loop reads CASSIVLAGIQETQYF. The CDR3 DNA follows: TGTGCCAGTAGTATAGTGCTAGCGGGAATACAAGAGACCCAGTACTTC. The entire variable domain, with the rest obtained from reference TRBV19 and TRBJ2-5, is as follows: DGGITQSPKYLFRKEGQNVTLSCEQNLNHDAMYWYRQDPGQGLRLIYYSQIVNDFQKGDIAEGYSVSREKKESFPLTVTSAQKNPTAFYLCASSIVLAGIQETQYFGPGTRLLVL.

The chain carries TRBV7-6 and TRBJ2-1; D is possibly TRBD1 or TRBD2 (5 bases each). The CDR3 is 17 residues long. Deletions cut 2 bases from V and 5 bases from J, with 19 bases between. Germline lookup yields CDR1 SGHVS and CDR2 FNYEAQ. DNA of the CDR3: TGTGCCAGCAGCTTATGGGGACGGGGCAGGGCACACAATGAGCAGTTCTTC. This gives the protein CASSLWGRGRAHNEQFF.

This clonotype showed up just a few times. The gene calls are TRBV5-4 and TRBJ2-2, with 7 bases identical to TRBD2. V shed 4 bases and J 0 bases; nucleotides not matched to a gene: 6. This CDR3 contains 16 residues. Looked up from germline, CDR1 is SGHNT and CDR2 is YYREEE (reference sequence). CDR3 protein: CASSRGLFTNTGELFF. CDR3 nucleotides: TGTGCCAGCAGCAGGGGACTATTTACGAACACCGGGGAGCTGTTTTTT.

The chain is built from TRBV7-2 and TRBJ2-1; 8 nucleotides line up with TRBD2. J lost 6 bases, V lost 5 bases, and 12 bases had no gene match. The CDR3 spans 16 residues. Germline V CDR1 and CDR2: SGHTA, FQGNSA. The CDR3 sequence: CASSPQSGSGGNEQFF. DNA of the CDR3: TGTGCCAGCAGCCCTCAAAGCGGGAGTGGGGGCAATGAGCAGTTCTTC.

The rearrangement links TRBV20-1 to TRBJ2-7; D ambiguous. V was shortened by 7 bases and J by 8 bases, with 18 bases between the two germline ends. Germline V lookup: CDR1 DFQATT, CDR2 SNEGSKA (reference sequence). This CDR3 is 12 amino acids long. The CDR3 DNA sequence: TGCAGTGTCCCTACTTCAACCAGCCAGCAGTACTTC. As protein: CSVPTSTSQQYF.

The CDR3 here is CATQYRIEETQYF. CDR3 nucleotide sequence: TGTGCCACCCAGTACCGGATAGAAGAGACCCAGTACTTC. J is TRBJ2-5 and V is TRBV12-3 or TRBV12-4, with no clear D. V was pared by 10 bases and J by 3 bases, with 15 bases between. The CDR3 has 13 residues.

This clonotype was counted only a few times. DNA for the CDR3: TGCAGTGCTAGACGCCAACAAGAGACCCAGTACTTC. This codes for CSARRQQETQYF. This chain joins TRBV20-1 and TRBJ2-5, with D unclear. Looked up from germline, CDR1 is DFQATT and CDR2 is SNEGSKA (reference sequence). V lost 2 bases to trimming and J lost 2 bases, with 6 bases between them. This CDR3 is 12 amino acids long.

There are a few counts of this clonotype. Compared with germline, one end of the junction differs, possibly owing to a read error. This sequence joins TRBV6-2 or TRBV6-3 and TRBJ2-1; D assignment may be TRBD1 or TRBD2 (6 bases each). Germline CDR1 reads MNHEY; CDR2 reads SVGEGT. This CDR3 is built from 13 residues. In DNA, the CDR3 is TGTGCCAGCAGTTACTCTGGCTCTGGGGGGCAGCTCTTC. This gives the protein CASSYSGSGGQLF.

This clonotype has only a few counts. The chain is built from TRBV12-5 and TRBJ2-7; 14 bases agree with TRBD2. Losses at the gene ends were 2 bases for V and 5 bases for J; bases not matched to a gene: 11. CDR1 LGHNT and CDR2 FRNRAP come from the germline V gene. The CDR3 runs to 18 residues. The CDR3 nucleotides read TGTGCTAGTGGTTTGAGACTAGCGGGAGGGCGACGGGCTAACGAGCAGTACTTC. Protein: CASGLRLAGGRRANEQYF.

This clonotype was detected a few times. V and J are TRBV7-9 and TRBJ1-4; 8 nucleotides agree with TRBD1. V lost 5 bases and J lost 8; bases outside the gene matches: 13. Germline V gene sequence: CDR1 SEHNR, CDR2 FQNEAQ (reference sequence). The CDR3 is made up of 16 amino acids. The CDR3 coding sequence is TGTGCCAGCAGCGCCGGACAGGGCCTCACGCTGGAAAAACTGTTTTTT. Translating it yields CASSAGQGLTLEKLFF.

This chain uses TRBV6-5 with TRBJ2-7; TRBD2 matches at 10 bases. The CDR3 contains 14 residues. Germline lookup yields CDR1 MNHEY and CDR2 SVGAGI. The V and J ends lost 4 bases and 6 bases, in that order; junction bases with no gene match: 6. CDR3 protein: CASSWLAGGGEQYF. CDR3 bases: TGTGCCAGCAGTTGGTTAGCGGGAGGAGGCGAGCAGTACTTC.

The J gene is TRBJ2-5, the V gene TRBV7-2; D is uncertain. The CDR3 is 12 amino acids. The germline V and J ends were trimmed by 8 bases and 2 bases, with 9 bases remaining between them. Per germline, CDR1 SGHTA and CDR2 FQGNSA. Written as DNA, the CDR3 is TGTGCCAGCGGCCCCCGACAAGAGACCCAGTACTTC. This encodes CASGPRQETQYF. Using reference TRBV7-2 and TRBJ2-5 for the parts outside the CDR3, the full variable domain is GAGVSQSPSNKVTEKGKDVELRCDPISGHTALYWYRQSLGQGLEFLIYFQGNSAPDKSGLPSDRFSAERTGGSVSTLTIQRTQQEDSAVYLCASGPRQETQYFGPGTRLLVL.

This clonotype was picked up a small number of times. CDR3 DNA sequence: TGTGCCAGCTCACCCGGGACGAACTACGAGCAGTACTTC. This translates into CASSPGTNYEQYF. V usage is TRBV18 and J usage is TRBJ2-7; D is tentatively TRBD1 or TRBD2 (5 bases each). Per germline, CDR1 KGHSH and CDR2 LQKENI. Trimming pared 3 bases from V and 3 bases from J, leaving 9 bases between. This CDR3 contains 13 residues. The variable domain in full, with the rest retrieved from reference TRBV18 and TRBJ2-7, is NAGVMQNPRHLVRRRGQEARLRCSPMKGHSHVYWYRQLPEEGLKFMVYLQKENIIDESGMPKERFSAEFPKEGPSILRIQQVVRGDSAAYFCASSPGTNYEQYFGPGTRLTVT.

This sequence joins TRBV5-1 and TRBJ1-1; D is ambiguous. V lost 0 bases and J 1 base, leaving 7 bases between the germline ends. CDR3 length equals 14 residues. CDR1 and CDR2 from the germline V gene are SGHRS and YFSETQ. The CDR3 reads CASSLDGWNTEAFF. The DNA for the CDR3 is TGCGCCAGCAGCTTGGATGGGTGGAACACTGAAGCTTTCTTT.

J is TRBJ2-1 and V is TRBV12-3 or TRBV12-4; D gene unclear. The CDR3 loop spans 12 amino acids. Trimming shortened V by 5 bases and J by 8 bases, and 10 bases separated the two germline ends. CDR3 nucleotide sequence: TGTGCCAGCAGTATCTCCAATTATGAGCAGTTCTTC. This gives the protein CASSISNYEQFF.